These T cell receptor beta chains were read from a single sample in a study of blood T cell repertoires in COVID-19. Generated by immunoSEQ multiplex PCR, the TCRdb table keeps only in-frame clones and is missing some. In the table there are roughly 80,000 clones, roughly 80% of which are singletons. Sequencing was performed on peripheral blood. The receptors were sampled from a man older than 75 with acute or convalescent COVID-19. Both conserved end residues are part of each CDR3. The order of the fields is J gene, V gene, D gene, clone size, CDR3 protein, CDR3 DNA. D genes are given only for firm matches. Size tells how often a clone was seen (once, few, many) or the class of an expanded clone, and some rows leave it out.

j_gene: TRBJ1-5; v_gene: TRBV2; d_gene: .; abundance: .; CDR3aa: CASSLDRWGNQPQHF; CDR3nt: TGTGCCAGCAGTCTAGACAGATGGGGCAATCAGCCCCAGCATTTT
j_gene: TRBJ1-4; v_gene: TRBV5-1; d_gene: TRBD1; abundance: .; CDR3aa: CASSETGEGEKLFF; CDR3nt: TGCGCCAGCAGCGAGACAGGGGAGGGTGAAAAACTGTTTTTT
j_gene: TRBJ2-2; v_gene: TRBV7-2; d_gene: TRBD2; abundance: few; CDR3aa: CASSSRGSGGAGELFF; CDR3nt: TGTGCCAGCAGCTCACGGGGCAGCGGGGGTGCCGGGGAGCTGTTTTTT
j_gene: TRBJ1-3; v_gene: TRBV9; d_gene: TRBD1; abundance: once; CDR3aa: CASSGQGNGNTIYF; CDR3nt: TGTGCCAGCAGCGGACAGGGTAATGGAAACACCATATATTTT
j_gene: TRBJ2-3; v_gene: TRBV6-5; d_gene: TRBD2; abundance: .; CDR3aa: CASRDHGGDTQYF; CDR3nt: TGTGCCAGCAGGGACCACGGGGGGGATACGCAGTATTTT
j_gene: TRBJ2-1; v_gene: TRBV11-1; d_gene: .; abundance: .; CDR3aa: CASSPEERSYNEQFF; CDR3nt: TGTGCCAGCAGCCCGGAGGAGCGCTCCTACAATGAGCAGTTCTTC
j_gene: TRBJ1-6; v_gene: TRBV7-3; d_gene: .; abundance: .; CDR3aa: CASSLDRPNSPLHF; CDR3nt: TGTGCCAGCAGCTTGGACAGACCGAATTCACCCCTCCACTTT
j_gene: TRBJ1-4; v_gene: TRBV2; d_gene: .; abundance: few; CDR3aa: CASSPGGFMDEKLFF; CDR3nt: TGTGCCAGCAGTCCGGGAGGGTTTATGGATGAAAAACTGTTTTTT
j_gene: TRBJ2-5; v_gene: TRBV2; d_gene: TRBD2; abundance: few; CDR3aa: CASSEGLAGEETQYF; CDR3nt: TGTGCCAGCAGTGAAGGGCTAGCGGGGGAAGAGACCCAGTACTTC
j_gene: TRBJ1-3; v_gene: TRBV23-1; d_gene: .; abundance: .; CDR3aa: CANNTKQVPQLSGNTIYF; CDR3nt: TGCGCCAACAATACGAAACAGGTACCACAACTCTCTGGAAACACCATATATTTT
j_gene: TRBJ1-1; v_gene: TRBV6-5; d_gene: .; abundance: .; CDR3aa: CASSGGRNTEAFF; CDR3nt: TGTGCCAGCTCGGGGGGCAGAAACACTGAAGCTTTCTTT
j_gene: TRBJ1-2; v_gene: TRBV2; d_gene: .; abundance: .; CDR3aa: CASSVDISNGYTF; CDR3nt: TGTGCCAGCAGTGTAGACATCTCGAATGGCTACACCTTC
j_gene: TRBJ2-2; v_gene: TRBV11-1; d_gene: .; abundance: .; CDR3aa: CASSLEGPGELFF; CDR3nt: TGTGCCAGCAGCTTAGAGGGGCCCGGGGAGCTGTTTTTT
j_gene: TRBJ1-6; v_gene: TRBV10-3; d_gene: .; abundance: .; CDR3aa: CAISELARGGSPLHF; CDR3nt: TGTGCCATCAGTGAGCTGGCACGGGGGGGTTCACCCCTCCACTTT
j_gene: TRBJ1-4; v_gene: TRBV6-2/TRBV6-3; d_gene: TRBD1; abundance: .; CDR3aa: CASSYQGDRAEEKLFF; CDR3nt: TGTGCCAGCAGTTACCAGGGGGACAGGGCGGAAGAAAAACTGTTTTTT
j_gene: TRBJ1-3; v_gene: TRBV5-1; d_gene: .; abundance: .; CDR3aa: CASSDDRSSGNTIYF; CDR3nt: TGCGCCAGCAGCGACGACAGGTCCTCTGGAAACACCATATATTTT
j_gene: TRBJ1-2; v_gene: TRBV6-5; d_gene: .; abundance: .; CDR3aa: CASTLTANYGYTF; CDR3nt: TGTGCCAGCACCCTGACAGCGAACTATGGCTACACCTTC
j_gene: TRBJ2-5; v_gene: TRBV7-8; d_gene: TRBD2; abundance: .; CDR3aa: CASSLGGGQETQYF; CDR3nt: TGTGCCAGCAGCTTAGGGGGGGGCCAAGAGACCCAGTACTTC
j_gene: TRBJ1-2; v_gene: TRBV6-1; d_gene: TRBD1; abundance: once; CDR3aa: CASSEAKRRQGLRYSYYGYTF; CDR3nt: TGTGCCAGCAGTGAAGCGAAGCGTAGACAGGGGCTCCGATATTCGTACTATGGCTACACCTTC
j_gene: TRBJ1-2; v_gene: TRBV5-1; d_gene: TRBD1; abundance: .; CDR3aa: CASSLESRGQRGYTF; CDR3nt: TGCGCCAGCAGCTTGGAATCCAGGGGGCAAAGGGGCTACACCTTC
j_gene: TRBJ1-1; v_gene: TRBV29-1; d_gene: .; abundance: .; CDR3aa: CSVTRQNTEAFF; CDR3nt: TGCAGCGTTACCCGACAGAACACTGAAGCTTTCTTT
j_gene: TRBJ2-1; v_gene: TRBV5-4; d_gene: .; abundance: .; CDR3aa: CASSRTEGEQFF; CDR3nt: TGTGCCAGCAGCAGGACAGAAGGTGAGCAGTTCTTC
j_gene: TRBJ2-5; v_gene: TRBV10-3; d_gene: TRBD1; abundance: .; CDR3aa: CATRDRDPETQYF; CDR3nt: TGTGCCACCAGGGACAGGGACCCAGAGACCCAGTACTTC
j_gene: TRBJ2-5; v_gene: TRBV19; d_gene: .; abundance: .; CDR3aa: CASSIWQGETQYF; CDR3nt: TGTGCCAGTAGTATCTGGCAGGGGGAGACCCAGTACTTC
j_gene: TRBJ1-1; v_gene: TRBV5-5; d_gene: TRBD1; abundance: .; CDR3aa: CASSLLQGGEAFF; CDR3nt: TGTGCCAGCAGCTTGCTACAGGGGGGTGAAGCTTTCTTT
j_gene: TRBJ2-7; v_gene: TRBV5-1; d_gene: TRBD1; abundance: .; CDR3aa: CASRRQGASYEQYF; CDR3nt: TGCGCCAGCAGAAGACAGGGGGCCTCCTACGAGCAGTACTTC
j_gene: TRBJ2-1; v_gene: TRBV4-1; d_gene: .; abundance: few; CDR3aa: CASSQAGANNEQFF; CDR3nt: TGCGCCAGCAGCCAGGCAGGGGCAAACAATGAGCAGTTCTTC
j_gene: TRBJ1-3; v_gene: TRBV28; d_gene: .; abundance: .; CDR3aa: CASNPGGATSGNTIYF; CDR3nt: TGTGCCAGCAACCCGGGGGGGGCAACCTCTGGAAACACCATATATTTT
j_gene: TRBJ2-2; v_gene: TRBV10-1; d_gene: TRBD1; abundance: .; CDR3aa: CASREQGDTGELFF; CDR3nt: TGCGCCAGCAGGGAACAGGGGGACACCGGGGAGCTGTTTTTT
j_gene: TRBJ1-6; v_gene: TRBV7-3; d_gene: TRBD1; abundance: .; CDR3aa: CASSLMDRGNSPLHF; CDR3nt: TGTGCCAGCAGCTTAATGGACAGGGGGAATTCACCCCTCCACTTT
j_gene: TRBJ2-1; v_gene: TRBV6-2/TRBV6-3; d_gene: .; abundance: .; CDR3aa: CASSYIGGAGNEQFF; CDR3nt: TGTGCCAGCAGTTACATTGGGGGGGCTGGGAATGAGCAGTTCTTC
j_gene: TRBJ1-1; v_gene: TRBV18; d_gene: TRBD1; abundance: .; CDR3aa: CASSPQRQGSRTEAFF; CDR3nt: TGTGCCAGCTCACCTCAAAGACAGGGTTCGCGGACTGAAGCTTTCTTT
j_gene: TRBJ1-2; v_gene: TRBV15; d_gene: .; abundance: .; CDR3aa: CATSRDRGGYTF; CDR3nt: TGTGCCACCAGCAGAGATAGGGGGGGCTACACCTTC